The 30 T cell receptor beta chains below all came from one sample that was sequenced in a study of cytomegalovirus exposure and HLA in healthy donors. PCR involved 60 Vbeta and 13 Jbeta primers. Only in-frame clones appear in the TCRdb table, and some are missing; sequencing was by immunoSEQ multiplex PCR. The table lists around 90,000 clones, more than 60% of them singletons. Material for sequencing was PBMCs. These receptors were collected from a man younger than 45 in good health and CMV-seronegative.

J is TRBJ1-5 and V is TRBV30, with 7 positions matching TRBD1. CDR1 is GTSNPN and CDR2 is SVGIG in the germline V gene (reference sequence). This CDR3 has 13 amino acids. Trimming removed 3 bases from V and 4 bases from J; junction bases left unmatched: 3. CDR3 bases: TGTGCCTGGAGCGACAGGGTTAATCAGCCCCAGCATTTT. Translation gives CAWSDRVNQPQHF.

V gene TRBV5-1 combines with J gene TRBJ2-1; 11 bases align to TRBD2. CDR3 length: 16 amino acids. V lost 0 bases, J lost 7 bases, and 6 bases stayed unmatched. CDR1 and CDR2 from the germline V gene are SGHRS and YFSETQ. CDR3 DNA sequence: TGCGCCAGCAGCTTGGGACTAGCGGGGCCGGGGAATGAGCAGTTCTTC. It specifies CASSLGLAGPGNEQFF.

The chain has TRBV6-1 and TRBJ1-5, with TRBD1 identical over 7 bases. With 2 bases clipped from V and 0 bases from J, the junction kept 4 bases outside the gene matches. The CDR3 totals 16 residues. Germline CDR1 MNHNS, CDR2 SASEGT. Here the CDR3 DNA reads TGTGCCAGCAGTGAATTGACAGGGAATAGCAATCAGCCCCAGCATTTT. Protein: CASSELTGNSNQPQHF.

The chain combines TRBV25-1 with TRBJ1-1; TRBD1 might be the D (5 bases). CDR1 MGHDK and CDR2 SYGVNS come from the germline V gene. Trimming took 4 bases from V and 5 from J, leaving 14 bases between them. This CDR3 has 14 amino acids. The CDR3 region is CASSAGTGGTEAFF. The CDR3 DNA reads TGTGCCAGCAGTGCCGGGACTGGAGGGACTGAAGCTTTCTTT. Drawing the rest from reference TRBV25-1 and TRBJ1-1, the complete variable domain is EADIYQTPRYLVIGTGKKITLECSQTMGHDKMYWYQQDPGMELHLIHYSYGVNSTEKGDLSSESTVSRIRTEHFPLTLESARPSHTSQYLCASSAGTGGTEAFFGQGTRLTVV.

In nucleotides, the CDR3 is TGTGCCAGCTCACCAGACACCTACGAGCAGTACTTC. Amino acid sequence: CASSPDTYEQYF. The V call is TRBV18, the J call TRBJ2-7, with D unresolved. Germline V lookup: CDR1 KGHSH, CDR2 LQKENI. The CDR3 is made up of 12 amino acids. Trimming left V 2 bases short and J 2 bases short, with 4 bases between.

Worth noting for this clone: Other DNA sequences of this sample code for an identical CDR3. The CDR3 spells CASRGQRNTEAFF. The CDR3 bases are TGTGCCAGCAGGGGACAGAGGAACACTGAAGCTTTCTTT. This chain connects TRBV2 to TRBJ1-1; 7 bases align to TRBD1. The germline gives CDR1 SNHLY, CDR2 FYNNEI. The CDR3 covers 13 residues. The V and J ends lost 6 bases and 1 base, in that order; junction bases with no gene match: 2.

CDR3 loop: CASSQGKTQYF. The DNA of the CDR3 is TGTGCCAGCAGTCAGGGAAAGACCCAGTACTTC. The chain is built from TRBV6-6 and TRBJ2-5; a weak D match, TRBD1 (5 bases). Per the germline V gene, CDR1 is MNHNY and CDR2 is SVGAGI (reference sequence). CDR3 size: 11 residues. V lost 5 bases to trimming and J lost 6 bases, with 7 bases between them.

The genes are TRBV27 and TRBJ1-2; D is possibly TRBD1 (5 bases). The CDR3 is 14 amino acids. Trimming shortened V by 10 bases and J by 0 bases, and 15 bases separated the two germline ends. Germline V CDR1 and CDR2: MNHEY, SMNVEV (reference sequence). In DNA, the CDR3 is TGTGCCACCCTAACCACGGGGGCTAACTATGGCTACACCTTC. Translated: CATLTTGANYGYTF.

The chain links TRBV9 to TRBJ2-7, with D perhaps TRBD2 (6 bases). V was trimmed by 0 bases and J by 5 bases, leaving 12 bases between them. The CDR3 runs 14 residues. The germline CDR1 and CDR2 sequences are SGDLS and YYNGEE. The CDR3 DNA follows: TGTGCCAGCAGCGTAGACGGGACTTGGAACGAGCAGTACTTC. It yields the protein CASSVDGTWNEQYF.

The chain couples TRBV30 to TRBJ1-2; the D gene is possibly TRBD1 (5 bases). CDR1 is GTSNPN and CDR2 is SVGIG in the germline V gene (reference sequence). This CDR3 is 13 amino acids long. V gave up 5 bases and J gave up 2 bases, with 12 bases separating them. In nucleotides, the CDR3 is TGTGCCTGGCGGGGGAAAGGAAACTATGGCTACACCTTC. This encodes CAWRGKGNYGYTF.

This chain joins TRBV27 and TRBJ2-1, with 8 bases identical to TRBD1. Germline lookup yields CDR1 MNHEY and CDR2 SMNVEV (reference sequence). Losses at the gene ends were 8 bases for V and 6 bases for J; bases not matched to a gene: 9. The CDR3 contains 14 residues. CDR3 residues: CASGRDRIINEQFF. The CDR3 region has the DNA TGTGCCAGCGGACGGGACAGGATCATCAATGAGCAGTTCTTC.

This clone was detected a few times. V gene TRBV19 combines with J gene TRBJ1-1; a weak D match, TRBD1 (5 bases). Between the trimmed V and J ends, which lost 3 bases and 1 base, there was a span of 9 bases. CDR3 length: 14 residues. The germline CDR1 and CDR2 sequences are LNHDA and SQIVND (reference sequence). CDR3 sequence (DNA): TGTGCCAGTAGTATGCTAGGGGAGAACACTGAAGCTTTCTTT. It is translated as CASSMLGENTEAFF.

The J gene is TRBJ2-1, the V gene TRBV13; D perhaps matches TRBD1 (6 bases). Germline CDR1 is PRHDT and CDR2 is FYEKMQ (reference sequence). This CDR3 region has 16 residues. V gave up 4 bases and J gave up 6 bases, with 19 bases separating them. The CDR3 DNA sequence: TGTGCCAGCAGCTCGACCGGGACAATCGCTGCCAATGAGCAGTTCTTC. Translated: CASSSTGTIAANEQFF.

The gene calls are TRBV2 and TRBJ1-5; D possibly corresponds to TRBD1 (5 bases). The CDR3 contains 14 residues. Trimming left V 3 bases short and J 3 bases short, with 9 bases between. Germline V gene lookup returns CDR1 SNHLY and CDR2 FYNNEI. CDR3: CASSEGLFNQPQHF. DNA for the CDR3: TGTGCCAGCAGTGAGGGGCTATTCAATCAGCCCCAGCATTTT.

V gene TRBV6-6 combines with J gene TRBJ2-7, with TRBD1 as a possible D gene (6 bases). V lost 5 bases and J lost 5, with 13 bases in between. The V gene's germline CDR1 is MNHNY and CDR2 SVGAGI (reference sequence). The CDR3 runs to 13 residues. In nucleotides, the CDR3 is TGTGCCAGCAGTGTTTACAGGGTCGACGAGCAGTACTTC. Its translation is CASSVYRVDEQYF.

This chain links TRBV7-9 with TRBJ1-2; possibly TRBD1 for D (5 bases). This CDR3 is 14 amino acids long. The V gene lost 6 bases and the J gene lost 4 bases, with 15 bases spanning the gap. Germline CDR1 reads SEHNR; CDR2 reads FQNEAQ (reference sequence). The CDR3 DNA reads TGTGCCAGCAGTCCGGAAGGGGTGACCTATGGCTACACCTTC. As protein: CASSPEGVTYGYTF.

The rearrangement joins TRBV6-5 to TRBJ1-4; D call uncertain. The CDR3 has 15 residues. The ends were cut back, 4 bases at V and 6 bases at J, with 15 bases in the middle. Germline CDR1 is MNHEY and CDR2 is SVGAGI. The CDR3 spells CASSSSGGRDEKLFF. CDR3 sequence (DNA): TGTGCCAGCAGTTCCAGTGGAGGGAGGGATGAAAAACTGTTTTTT.

The gene calls are TRBV4-3 and TRBJ1-6; tentatively, D is TRBD1 (5 bases). The CDR3 contains 13 residues. The germline V gene encodes CDR1 LGHNA and CDR2 YSLEER. With 8 bases removed from V and 7 bases from J, the gap between germline ends came to 12 bases. CDR3 sequence: CASSGQLNSPLHF. The DNA of the CDR3 is TGCGCCAGCTCAGGGCAGCTCAATTCACCCCTCCACTTT.

The rearrangement links TRBV4-1 to TRBJ1-3, with D possibly matching TRBD1 (5 bases). Trimming shortened V by 0 bases and J by 4 bases, and 16 bases separated the two germline ends. The CDR3 sequence is 17 residues long. Per the germline V gene, CDR1 is MGHRA and CDR2 is YSYEKL. The DNA of the CDR3 is TGCGCCAGCAGCCAAGATTCAGAGGCAGGGCTAGGAAACACCATATATTTT. The encoded protein is CASSQDSEAGLGNTIYF.

The chain couples TRBV19 to TRBJ2-1, with TRBD2 matching 9 bases. With 6 bases clipped from V and 1 base from J, the junction kept 1 base outside the gene matches. CDR3 length: 14 residues. Germline CDR1 reads LNHDA; CDR2 reads SQIVND (reference sequence). The CDR3 DNA is TGTGCCAGTAGAGCGGGGGGATCCTACAATGAGCAGTTCTTC. This codes for CASRAGGSYNEQFF.

In regard to this clone: Within the sample, other DNA sequences also encode this same CDR3. The rearrangement joins TRBV6-5 to TRBJ1-4; a weak D match, TRBD1 (5 bases). CDR3 length equals 15 residues. The germline CDR1 and CDR2 sequences are MNHEY and SVGAGI. Trimming pared 2 bases from V and 4 bases from J, leaving 11 bases between. CDR3 protein: CASSYMGQGNEKLFF. CDR3 coding DNA: TGTGCCAGCAGTTACATGGGGCAAGGTAATGAAAAACTGTTTTTT.

This clone was seen a handful of times. CDR3 DNA sequence: TGCGCCAGCACCGCGACAGGGGGAGAGACCCAGTACTTC. Encoded protein: CASTATGGETQYF. The rearrangement uses TRBV5-1 and TRBJ2-5, with 9 bases fitting TRBD1. Germline-derived CDR1 and CDR2 are SGHRS and YFSETQ. This CDR3 comprises 13 residues. V was pared by 6 bases and J by 4 bases, with 4 bases of the junction left unmatched.

The J gene is TRBJ2-5, the V gene TRBV6-6; possible D gene TRBD1, 8 bases. The better agreement between TRBJ2-7 and the DNA end casts doubt on the J call. The CDR3 is 16 amino acids. The V gene's germline CDR1 is MNHNY and CDR2 SVGAGI (reference sequence). DNA of the CDR3: TGTGCCAGCAGTCGACGCGGGGGCACAGGGGGTTACGAGCAGTACTTC. It specifies CASSRRGGTGGYEQYF.

The chain recombines TRBV19 with TRBJ1-4; D unresolved. Trimming took off 6 bases at V and 0 bases at J, with 11 bases between the two ends. The germline gives CDR1 LNHDA, CDR2 SQIVND (reference sequence). CDR3 length equals 15 residues. CDR3 region: CASRIWTSTNEKLFF. The CDR3 nucleotides are TGTGCCAGTAGGATTTGGACTTCAACTAATGAAAAACTGTTTTTT.

This clone has a single count. The chain joins TRBV5-1 to TRBJ1-1, with D perhaps TRBD1 (5 bases). V shed 0 bases and J shed 1 base, with 7 bases lying between them. This CDR3 region has 14 residues. Germline V CDR1 and CDR2: SGHRS, YFSETQ. The CDR3: CASSLGQPNTEAFF. As DNA, the CDR3 is TGCGCCAGCAGCTTGGGACAGCCGAACACTGAAGCTTTCTTT.

V and J are TRBV12-2 and TRBJ1-4; TRBD1 is taken as the D call from the table, unchecked against the DNA. TRBV12-2 is described as a pseudogene. The CDR3 has 15 amino acids. The CDR3 sequence is CASRLVDRGGEKLFF. The CDR3 nucleotides are TGTGCAAGTCGCTTAGTGGACAGGGGTGGTGAAAAACTGTTTTTT.

The chain joins TRBV5-1 to TRBJ2-5; D is unclear. Germline assignment: CDR1 SGHRS and CDR2 YFSETQ. This CDR3 region has 13 residues. Trimming took 4 bases from V and 4 from J, leaving 11 bases between them. CDR3 residues: CASSPRSPETQYF. As DNA, the CDR3 is TGCGCCAGCAGCCCAAGAAGCCCAGAGACCCAGTACTTC.

The V gene is TRBV6-6, the J gene TRBJ1-6, with TRBD1 as a possible D gene (6 bases). V was cut by 6 bases and J by 2 bases, with 11 bases left in between. CDR1 and CDR2 from the germline V gene are MNHNY and SVGAGI (reference sequence). The CDR3 covers 15 residues. The CDR3, as DNA: TGTGCCAGCAGCGATCAGGGGACCTATAATTCACCCCTCCACTTT. Amino acids: CASSDQGTYNSPLHF.

This clone came up a few times. The chain recombines TRBV27 with TRBJ2-7; weak D call: TRBD1 (6 bases). The V and J ends lost 4 bases and 2 bases respectively, with 15 bases between them. Germline loops: CDR1 MNHEY, CDR2 SMNVEV (reference sequence). The CDR3 has 15 residues. Here the CDR3 reads CASSCPDSSTYEQYF. CDR3 sequence (DNA): TGTGCCAGCAGTTGCCCGGACAGCTCGACCTACGAGCAGTACTTC.

The chain has TRBV5-4 and TRBJ1-2; D is unresolved. With 0 bases removed from V and 2 bases from J, the gap between germline ends came to 8 bases. This CDR3 spans 14 amino acids. The germline V gene encodes CDR1 SGHNT and CDR2 YYREEE (reference sequence). The CDR3 DNA is TGTGCCAGCAGCTTGGACACAAAGAACTATGGCTACACCTTC. Translating it yields CASSLDTKNYGYTF.